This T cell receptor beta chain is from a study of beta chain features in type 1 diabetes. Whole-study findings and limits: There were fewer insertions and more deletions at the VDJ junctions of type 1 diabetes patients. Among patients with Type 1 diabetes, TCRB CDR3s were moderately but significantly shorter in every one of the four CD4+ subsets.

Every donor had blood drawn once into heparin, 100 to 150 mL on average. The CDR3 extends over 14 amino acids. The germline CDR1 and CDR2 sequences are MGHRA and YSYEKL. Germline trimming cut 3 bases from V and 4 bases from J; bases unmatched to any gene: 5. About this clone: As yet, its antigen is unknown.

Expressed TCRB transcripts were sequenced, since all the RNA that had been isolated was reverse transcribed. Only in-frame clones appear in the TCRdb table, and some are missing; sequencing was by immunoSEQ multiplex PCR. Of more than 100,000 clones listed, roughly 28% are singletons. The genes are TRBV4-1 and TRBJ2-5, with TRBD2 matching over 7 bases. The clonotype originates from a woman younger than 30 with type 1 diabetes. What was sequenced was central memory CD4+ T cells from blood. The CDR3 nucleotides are TGCGCCAGCAGCCAGTTGGGAGGGCGAGAGACCCAGTACTTC. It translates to CASSQLGGRETQYF.